The clone carrying this T cell receptor (beta chain) was recorded once. These data belong to a study of blood T cell repertoires in COVID-19. Background on the study: The United States, Italy and Spain supplied acute and convalescent COVID-19 samples. PBMCs, B-cell-depleted T cells, or T cells were the source of the cDNA or gDNA that made up the material.

Authors' analysis steps: Reference gene primers were amplified, and this amplification served to estimate nucleated cell counts. Sequencing used immunoSEQ multiplex PCR; TCRdb keeps in-frame clones, though not all of them. Clonal size and the V and J genes are those of that table, whereas D and trimming came from the DNA. The repertoire holds approximately 350,000 clones, with approximately 82% as singletons. This CDR3 has 16 amino acids. Looked up from germline, CDR1 is SGHNT and CDR2 is YYREEE (reference sequence). J gave up 1 base and V 3 bases, and 5 bases lay outside the gene matches. The sequenced material came from peripheral blood. This chain uses TRBV5-4 with TRBJ2-2; 8 nucleotides match TRBD2. The source of this sequence is a man younger than 45 with active or convalescent COVID-19. The CDR3: CASSYGLAENTGELFF. CDR3 bases: TGTGCCAGCAGCTACGGACTAGCAGAGAACACCGGGGAGCTGTTTTTT.